This entry concerns a single T cell receptor (beta chain). This sample was taken from a study of blood T cell repertoires in COVID-19. V lost 2 bases to trimming and J lost 8 bases; unmatched junction nucleotides: 18. The CDR3 runs to 21 residues. Germline V gene sequence: CDR1 MGHRA, CDR2 YSYEKL. Repertoires were generated with immunoSEQ multiplex PCR, while TCRdb's copy carries only in-frame clones and drops some. The sample yields some 150,000 clones, around 85% seen once. What was sequenced was PBMCs or T cells enriched from blood (not recorded which). The sequence derives from a middle-aged woman who had recovered from COVID-19. The chain has TRBV4-1 and TRBJ2-1; 16 bases are shared with TRBD2. Here the CDR3 DNA reads TGCGCCAGCAGCCAAAGGGAATCCGGGACTAGCGGGGGGGCAATGGTCTATGAGCAGTTCTTC. It translates to CASSQRESGTSGGAMVYEQFF.